The sequence of this T cell receptor (beta chain) was determined in a study of T cells in Graves' hyperthyroidism and ophthalmopathy (dated by TCRdb to about 2019). The study in broad terms: Peripheral blood samples were taken at the time of initial diagnosis, prior to any treatment. TCR V-J signatures able to tell the groups apart were searched for in a discovery cohort of 100 patients, of whom more than 40 had Graves' ophthalmopathy and around 57 had stable Graves' hyperthyroidism. Prospective prediction of ophthalmopathy was tested in an independent validation cohort of 18 to 20 hyperthyroidism patients and 17 patients who later progressed to ophthalmopathy. The roughly 100 discovery patients were randomly divided into training and test sets at a 7:3 ratio. In addition, the study compared T-cell repertoires in thyroid tissue and in blood from roughly 6 Graves' hyperthyroidism patients. Once sampling was done, hyperthyroidism patients were given methimazole at a starting dose of 30 mg daily, whereas ophthalmopathy patients were given high-dose intravenous methylprednisolone. According to the paper, TCR Vbeta CDR3 sequencing was carried out on some 140 peripheral blood samples, which came from 40 to 45 ophthalmopathy, roughly 75 hyperthyroidism and around 17 progressor patients. Here is what the overall study found, with its caveats: Most expanded thyroid clonotypes (frequency above 0.001) were also detected in blood, suggesting blood repertoires may reflect thyroid immune responses. Ophthalmopathy was separated from stable hyperthyroidism by a 13 V-J signature model, with around 90% sensitivity and 81% to 82% specificity obtained in cross-validation and 80%/75% obtained in testing. In validation, the model predicted progression to ophthalmopathy a median of approximately 6.3 months before onset, with approximately 70% sensitivity and about 72% specificity. Sample size was not statistically predetermined, and blinding of investigators to group allocation was not performed.

The CDR3 covers 15 residues, taking in both the cysteine and the phenylalanine. Only CDR3 DNA is held: 45 bases, read in frame from base 1. Looking up the germline V gene yields CDR1 SGHRS and CDR2 YFSETQ. V lost 7 bases and J lost 0 bases, and the count of bases not matched to a germline gene is 4. Ophthalmopathy patients had moderately to severely active disease, Clinical Activity Score of at least 3, NOSPECS grade of at least 4, and duration under 3 months. Exclusion was applied to patients with uncontrolled infections, other autoimmune diseases, pregnancy or lactation. Diagnoses were established on the basis of clinical symptoms, serum thyroxine and TRAb, thyroid ultrasound, and orbital computed tomography. PBMCs were isolated from about 9.1 ml of fresh peripheral blood by Ficoll-Paque density gradient centrifugation. Total RNA was extracted using Trizol reagent, and RNA quality was assessed on an Agilent 2100 Bioanalyzer.

About this clonotype itself: Its recognized antigen is unknown. Qualities for individual bases were not recorded, and no much larger clone is one base off.

TCR beta CDR3 regions were amplified from RNA transcripts. For the first round of RT-PCR on the TCR CDR3, the HTBI primer set was used together with the Qiagen OneStep RT-PCR kit. Libraries were constructed in a second round of multiplex PCR, after which size selection and purification were carried out. Sequencing of the libraries was done on an Illumina HiSeq2000 using paired-end 100 bp reads. The authors' analysis ran thus. SOAPnuke was used to process the raw data, with reads discarded if the reads contained adapters or uncalled bases, had a mean Phred below 15, or lacked an exact constant-primer or identifier match. High-quality paired reads were merged using COPE v1.2.5, and each unique nucleotide sequence was defined as a clonotype. MiTCR v1.1 was used to align the clonotypes against IMGT TRBV, TRBD and TRBJ reference segments. The analysis included only V-J combinations with a frequency above 0.0001, which together covered about 99% of the repertoires. A TCS score was defined as the ratio of F50 (clonal expansion) to E x V (chaos), with BLOSUM62-based TCRdist applied between CDR3 peptides within each V-J. Welch's t-statistics and random forest reduced several hundred V-J features to under 15, which were used in a naive Bayes classifier (R e1071). TCRdb passed the public sequencing reads through fastp at Q25 and MiXCR, retaining productive beta sequences. CDR3 protein sequences are deduplicated, and each keeps its most common genes and DNA. These V and J calls rely on TCRdb rather than the paper's analysis. Within this sample are some 580,000 distinct CDR3 sequences, with approximately 15% of them counted one time only. Around 3.3% of the sample is in the top ten clones.

The receptor comes from a woman in her thirties or forties with Graves' ophthalmopathy. The sequence links TRBV5-1 to TRBJ2-1; TRBD2 aligns with 10 central bases. Material for sequencing was blood. DNA sequence: TGCGCCAGCGGAATAGCGGGGGGCTCCTACAATGAGCAGTTCTTC. Translated, it gives CASGIAGGSYNEQFF. With all but the CDR3 taken from the reference TRBV5-1 and TRBJ2-1 genes, the full variable domain is: KAGVTQTPRYLIKTRGQQVTLSCSPISGHRSVSWYQQTPGQGLQFLFEYFSETQRNKGNFPGRFSGRQFSNSRSEMNVSTLELGDSALYLCASGIAGGSYNEQFFGPGTRLTVL.